A single sample is the source of the 10 T cell receptor beta chains below, sequenced in a study of T cells in Graves' hyperthyroidism and ophthalmopathy. Amplified TCR beta CDR3 regions derived from RNA transcripts. With the HTBI primer set, the TCR CDR3 went through a first round of RT-PCR. TCRdb processed the multiplex PCR reads anew with MiXCR; each CDR3 protein has one entry. In the table there are around 530,000 distinct CDR3 sequences, 17% of which are singletons. Material: blood. All receptors come from a woman under 30 with Graves' ophthalmopathy.

The table lists this clonotype with a few counts. V is TRBV28 and J is TRBJ2-4, with 13 bases aligning to TRBD2. This CDR3 is 19 amino acids long. Germline V gene sequence: CDR1 MDHEN, CDR2 SYDVKM. V trimming: 7 bases; J trimming: 0 bases; junction bases outside the gene matches: 12. This CDR3 reads CASNPPTSGGLVAKNIQYF. The CDR3 DNA is TGTGCCAGCAACCCCCCGACTAGCGGGGGGTTGGTAGCCAAAAACATTCAGTACTTC.

This clonotype was recorded a few times. The J gene is TRBJ2-3, the V gene TRBV7-6, with no clear D. This CDR3 is 15 amino acids long. Looked up from germline, CDR1 is SGHVS and CDR2 is FNYEAQ. V lost 5 bases and J lost 0, with 12 bases in between. DNA of the CDR3: TGTGCCAGCAGCCACAACCGTGGCAGCACAGATACGCAGTATTTT. Amino acid sequence: CASSHNRGSTDTQYF.

V is TRBV19 and J is TRBJ1-1, with D possibly TRBD1 on 5 matching bases. The CDR3 is 14 amino acids. Germline V CDR1 and CDR2: LNHDA, SQIVND (reference sequence). V lost 5 bases, J lost 5 bases, and 15 bases lay in between. Here the CDR3 DNA reads TGTGCCAGTAGTCCCGGGGGGGTGATGACTGAAGCTTTCTTT. It is translated as CASSPGGVMTEAFF.

At least ten counts were recorded for this clonotype. The CDR3: CSVYQPGHQGDTQYF. Here the CDR3 DNA reads TGCAGCGTTTACCAACCGGGACACCAAGGTGATACGCAGTATTTT. This chain uses TRBV29-1 with TRBJ2-3, with D perhaps TRBD1 (6 bases). CDR1 and CDR2 from the germline V gene are SQVTM and ANQGSEA. CDR3 length: 15 residues. Trimming pared 5 bases from V and 6 bases from J, leaving 21 bases between.

This clonotype has more than one count but fewer than ten. The CDR3, as DNA: TGTGCCAGCAGCTTACGGGGGGGCGGGGAGGACACTGAAGCTTTCTTT. Its protein is CASSLRGGGEDTEAFF. The chain couples TRBV13 to TRBJ1-1, with a weak D call TRBD1 (6 bases). CDR1 is PRHDT and CDR2 is FYEKMQ in the germline V gene (reference sequence). V was clipped by 2 bases and J by 3 bases, with 16 bases between them. This CDR3 region has 16 residues.

The rearrangement uses TRBV20-1 and TRBJ1-6, with D perhaps TRBD1 (6 bases). Deletions cut 0 bases from V and 6 bases from J, with 12 bases between. The CDR3 has 15 amino acids. Germline-derived CDR1 and CDR2 are DFQATT and SNEGSKA (reference sequence). The DNA for the CDR3 is TGCAGTGCTAGAGATAAAGGGGGAGGTAATTCACCCCTCCACTTT. It yields the protein CSARDKGGGNSPLHF.

A few counts support this clonotype. The V and J genes are TRBV4-1 and TRBJ2-2, with D unresolved. Deletions cut 4 bases from V and 3 bases from J, with 12 bases between. Per germline, CDR1 MGHRA and CDR2 YSYEKL. This CDR3 comprises 15 residues. The DNA of the CDR3 is TGCGCCAGCAGCCCCCCTTCCACTTACACCGGGGAGCTGTTTTTT. Translated, it gives CASSPPSTYTGELFF.

This clonotype was counted only a few times. The chain recombines TRBV4-2 with TRBJ1-1, with TRBD1 matching over 11 bases. Per germline, CDR1 LGHNA and CDR2 YNFKEQ. The CDR3 consists of 18 residues. Trimming at V came to 0 bases and at J to 7 bases, leaving 13 bases not matched to a gene. The CDR3 DNA sequence: TGTGCCAGCAGCCAAGATCAGTTCGAGGACAGGGGGCTTGGTGAAGCTTTCTTT. Amino acid sequence: CASSQDQFEDRGLGEAFF.

J is TRBJ2-2 and V is TRBV27; 8 nucleotides line up with TRBD1. Germline assignment: CDR1 MNHEY and CDR2 SMNVEV (reference sequence). V trimming: 9 bases; J trimming: 6 bases; junction bases outside the gene matches: 3. The CDR3 sequence is 12 residues long. The CDR3 DNA sequence: TGTGCCAGTGCAGGGGGCTCCGGGGAGCTGTTTTTT. Encoded protein: CASAGGSGELFF.

The sample holds many counts of this clonotype. This chain links TRBV5-1 with TRBJ2-1, with 9 bases that match TRBD2. Germline values: CDR1 SGHRS, CDR2 YFSETQ. The ends lost 4 bases at V and 7 bases at J; junction bases unmatched: 9. The CDR3 is 15 residues long. The DNA for the CDR3 is TGCGCCAGCAGCCGGGCGGCGGGAGGGGGAAATGAGCAGTTCTTC. This codes for CASSRAAGGGNEQFF. Full variable domain (missing parts from reference TRBV5-1 and TRBJ2-1): KAGVTQTPRYLIKTRGQQVTLSCSPISGHRSVSWYQQTPGQGLQFLFEYFSETQRNKGNFPGRFSGRQFSNSRSEMNVSTLELGDSALYLCASSRAAGGGNEQFFGPGTRLTVL.